This T cell receptor (beta chain) is from a study of early T cells in non-severe SARS-CoV-2 infection. TCRdb ran MiXCR on the 5' RACE reads and lists one entry per CDR3 protein. Among tens of thousands of distinct CDR3 sequences listed, 9% to 15% were seen once. The sequence was collected from an adult who was a healthcare worker with PCR-confirmed SARS-CoV-2 infection or an uninfected control (not recorded which). Source material: whole blood.

The CDR3 DNA is TGCAGTGCTAGATTGCGGGAGGGCATAGATACGCAGTATTTT. Protein: CSARLREGIDTQYF. This chain uses TRBV20-1 with TRBJ2-3, with 9 bases matching TRBD2. With 2 bases clipped from V and 5 bases from J, the junction kept 5 bases outside the gene matches. Germline V gene sequence: CDR1 DFQATT, CDR2 SNEGSKA (reference sequence). The CDR3 is 14 amino acids.